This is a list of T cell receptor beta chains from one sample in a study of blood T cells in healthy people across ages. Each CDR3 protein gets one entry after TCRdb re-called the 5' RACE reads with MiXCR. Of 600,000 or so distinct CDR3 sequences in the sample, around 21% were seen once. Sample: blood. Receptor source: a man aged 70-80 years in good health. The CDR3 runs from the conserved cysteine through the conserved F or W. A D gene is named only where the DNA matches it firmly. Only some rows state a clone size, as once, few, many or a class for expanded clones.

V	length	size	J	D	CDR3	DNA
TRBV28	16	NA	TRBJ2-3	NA	CASSSSTSGATDTQYF	NA
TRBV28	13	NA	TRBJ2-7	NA	CASSYRNHYEQYF	TGTGCCAGCAGTTACCGAAACCACTACGAGCAGTACTTC
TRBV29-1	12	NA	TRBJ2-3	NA	CSVGLRTDTQYF	TGCAGCGTCGGACTTCGCACAGATACGCAGTATTTT
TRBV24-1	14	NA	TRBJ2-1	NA	CAASGPSSYNEQFF	TGTGCCGCCAGTGGCCCAAGCTCCTACAATGAGCAGTTCTTC
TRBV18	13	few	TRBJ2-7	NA	CASSPGRLGEQYF	TGTGCCAGCTCACCGGGCAGGCTTGGCGAGCAGTACTTC
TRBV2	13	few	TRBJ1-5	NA	CASSEGNYQPQHF	TGTGCCAGCAGTGAGGGAAACTACCAGCCCCAGCATTTT
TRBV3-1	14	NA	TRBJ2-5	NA	CASSQGVLQETQYF	TGTGCCAGCAGCCAAGGTGTCCTGCAAGAGACCCAGTACTTC
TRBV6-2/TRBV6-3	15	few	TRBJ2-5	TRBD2	CASRSSTAGVETQYF	TGTGCCAGCAGATCTTCTACAGCGGGAGTGGAGACCCAGTACTTC
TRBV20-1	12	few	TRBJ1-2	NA	CSAREGTNGYTF	TGCAGTGCTAGGGAGGGGACGAATGGCTACACCTTC
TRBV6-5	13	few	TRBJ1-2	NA	CASSYSRGYDYTF	TGTGCCAGCAGTTACTCGAGGGGTTATGACTACACCTTC
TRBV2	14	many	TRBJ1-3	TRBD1	CASERGQSGNTIYF	TGTGCCAGCGAGAGGGGGCAATCTGGAAACACCATATATTTT
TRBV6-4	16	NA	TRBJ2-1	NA	CASSDGRAGDYNEQFF	TGTGCCAGCAGTGACGGTCGTGCGGGCGACTACAATGAGCAGTTCTTC
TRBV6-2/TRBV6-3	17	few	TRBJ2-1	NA	CASSPPMRDSSYNEQFF	TGTGCCAGCAGCCCGCCCATGCGGGACAGCTCCTACAATGAGCAGTTCTTC
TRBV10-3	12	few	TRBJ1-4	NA	CAIRESDEKLFF	TGTGCCATCCGGGAATCGGATGAAAAACTGTTTTTT
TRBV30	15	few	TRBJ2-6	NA	CAWSARGSGANVLTF	TGTGCCTGGAGTGCGAGAGGATCTGGGGCCAACGTCCTGACTTTC
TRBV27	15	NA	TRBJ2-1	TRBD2	CASSDEAGASNEQFF	TGTGCCAGCAGTGACGAAGCGGGAGCCAGCAATGAGCAGTTCTTC